These 9 T cell receptor beta chains were all obtained from the same sample, sequenced in a study of control samples from healthy donors and cancer patients. Data came from immunoSEQ multiplex PCR; TCRdb stores just in-frame clones and leaves some out. The sample lists approximately 160,000 clones, around 90% occurring once. Sequencing was done on a sample of blood. Receptors originate from a woman in her thirties or forties in good health.

The chain couples TRBV5-5 to TRBJ2-1, with D possibly matching TRBD2 (6 bases). V lost 2 bases and J lost 4, with 13 bases in between. The germline CDR1 and CDR2 sequences are SGHKS and YYEKEE (reference sequence). The CDR3 length is 15 residues. Written as DNA, the CDR3 is TGTGCCAGCAGCTTTCAGGGAGGCTTTTACAATGAGCAGTTCTTC. Residues: CASSFQGGFYNEQFF. Full variable domain (outside the CDR3, taken from reference TRBV5-5 and TRBJ2-1): DAGVTQSPTHLIKTRGQQVTLRCSPISGHKSVSWYQQVLGQGPQFIFQYYEKEERGRGNFPDRFSARQFPNYSSELNVNALLLGDSALYLCASSFQGGFYNEQFFGPGTRLTVL.

This rearrangement joins TRBV9 to TRBJ1-5; 7 nucleotides line up with TRBD1. CDR1 SGDLS and CDR2 YYNGEE come from the germline V gene. V gave up 3 bases and J gave up 3 bases; unmatched junction bases: 18. The length of the CDR3 is 19 residues. The CDR3 region is CASSGLGPHRDRYNQPQHF. The DNA for the CDR3 is TGTGCCAGCAGCGGCTTGGGTCCACACCGGGACAGATACAATCAGCCCCAGCATTTT.

As DNA, the CDR3 is TGTGCCAGCAGTGAATTCTCCCTAGTTCCAAATGAGCAGTTCTTC. Encoded protein: CASSEFSLVPNEQFF. V is TRBV6-1 and J is TRBJ2-1; D gene unclear. Germline V CDR1 and CDR2: MNHNS, SASEGT. V lost 2 bases and J 7 bases, leaving 15 bases between the germline ends. There are 15 residues in the CDR3.

The rearrangement links TRBV29-1 to TRBJ2-7, with TRBD2 matching over 7 bases. CDR1 is SQVTM, CDR2 ANQGSEA, per germline. The J segment lost 5 bases and the V segment lost 6 bases, leaving 10 bases of the junction unmatched. The CDR3 sequence is 13 residues long. CDR3: CSVHGGSFDEQYF. The CDR3, as DNA: TGCAGCGTCCACGGGGGGTCTTTCGACGAGCAGTACTTC.

The chain couples TRBV12-3 or TRBV12-4 to TRBJ2-5; D is uncertain. Trimming stripped 6 bases from V and 5 bases from J, with 7 bases between. This CDR3 contains 11 residues. The chain's CDR3 is CASRRVETQYF. The CDR3 DNA reads as TGTGCCAGCAGACGAGTGGAGACCCAGTACTTC.

The chain carries TRBV11-3 and TRBJ1-1; D not certain. From germline, CDR1 is SGHNT and CDR2 YENEEA. Deletions cut 5 bases from V and 2 bases from J, with 9 bases between. CDR3 length: 13 amino acids. This CDR3 reads CASSADGNTEAFF. CDR3 bases: TGTGCCAGCAGCGCCGACGGAAACACTGAAGCTTTCTTT.

The genes are TRBV5-4 and TRBJ1-3; D is perhaps TRBD1 (5 bases). From germline, CDR1 is SGHNT and CDR2 YYREEE (reference sequence). This CDR3 has 11 amino acids. V was cut by 3 bases and J by 16 bases, with 14 bases left in between. The CDR3 is CASSSGTFLYF. The CDR3, as DNA: TGTGCCAGCAGCTCCGGGACGTTTCTTTATTTT.

The V gene is TRBV13, the J gene TRBJ1-2, with TRBD1 matching over 10 bases. This CDR3 spans 13 amino acids. The junction had 5 bases not matched to a gene; V was cut back by 5 bases and J by 8 bases. Germline CDR1 reads PRHDT; CDR2 reads FYEKMQ (reference sequence). The CDR3 sequence is CASSADRGYGYTF. The CDR3 coding sequence is TGTGCCAGCAGCGCGGACAGGGGGTACGGCTACACCTTC.

This chain connects TRBV6-5 to TRBJ1-5; 8 bases line up with TRBD1. J lost 6 bases, V lost 5 bases, and 9 bases had no gene match. The length of the CDR3 is 15 residues. Germline V gene sequence: CDR1 MNHEY, CDR2 SVGAGI. CDR3 DNA sequence: TGTGCCAGCAGTCCCGGACAGGGCAGATTTCAGCCCCAGCATTTT. It is translated as CASSPGQGRFQPQHF.